This T cell receptor beta chain was sequenced for a study of Ad26.COV2.S vaccination and SARS-CoV-2 variants. The CDR3 consists of 13 residues. The J segment lost 2 bases and the V segment lost 5 bases, leaving 3 bases of the junction unmatched. For this clone: Its target is not known. The identical CDR3 is also encoded by other nucleotide sequences in the sample.

The protocol was immunoSEQ multiplex PCR, while the TCRdb copy is restricted to in-frame clones and leaves out a portion. The repertoire holds hundreds of thousands of clones, with about 88% as singletons. Study-wide points: Compared with placebo recipients, vaccine recipients had higher spike-specific TCR breadth.

Treatment noted: about 20 received Ad26.COV2.S at low or high dose, single or two shots; a few received placebo; per-sample allocation not given. It was on day 63 after the first vaccine or placebo injection that samples were taken. This TCR was sampled from a person between 18 and 65 years old who received the Ad26.COV2.S COVID-19 vaccine or a placebo. This chain joins TRBV12-3 or TRBV12-4 and TRBJ2-7, with 7 bases fitting TRBD2. The source was peripheral blood, collected in a trial of Ad26.COV2.S vaccine versus placebo. The CDR3 coding sequence is TGTGCCAGCAGTGGGGGGGGACCCTACGAGCAGTACTTC. Its protein product is CASSGGGPYEQYF.